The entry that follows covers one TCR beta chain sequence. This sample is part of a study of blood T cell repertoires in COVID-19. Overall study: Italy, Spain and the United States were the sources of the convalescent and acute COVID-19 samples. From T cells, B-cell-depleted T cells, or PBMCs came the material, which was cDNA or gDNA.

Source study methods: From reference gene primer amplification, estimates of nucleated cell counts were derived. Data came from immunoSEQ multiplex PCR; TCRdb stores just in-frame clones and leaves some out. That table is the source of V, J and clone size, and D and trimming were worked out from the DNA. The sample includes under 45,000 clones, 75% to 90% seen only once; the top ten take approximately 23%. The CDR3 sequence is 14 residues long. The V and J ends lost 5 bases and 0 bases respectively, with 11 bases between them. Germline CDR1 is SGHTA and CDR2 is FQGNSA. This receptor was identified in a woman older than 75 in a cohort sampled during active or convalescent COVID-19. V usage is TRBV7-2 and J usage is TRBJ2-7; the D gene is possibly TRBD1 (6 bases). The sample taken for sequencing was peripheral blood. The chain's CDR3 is CASSKRQDSYEQYF. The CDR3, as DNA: TGTGCCAGCAGCAAGCGACAGGACTCCTACGAGCAGTACTTC.